This T cell receptor (beta chain) was sequenced in a study of CD8+ T cells in alopecia areata. General observations from the study: Possibly because of HLA-related factors, TCR sharing was less clear across patients than in mice. Throughout tofacitinib, many expanded lesional clones continued to persist in scalp and blood. Scalp sequencing also captures normal skin's resident alphabeta T cells.

RNA was extracted and reverse transcribed into cDNA as the sequencing template. Assay used: immunoSEQ multiplex PCR; TCRdb lists only in-frame clones, some missing. The sample yields fewer than 110,000 clones, 84% seen once. Per the germline V gene, CDR1 is LGHNA and CDR2 is YSLEER. The V and J ends lost 1 base and 5 bases respectively, with 11 bases between them. CDR3 length: 15 residues. Remarks on this clone: Its specificity is not known.

Stated treatment: oral pan-JAK inhibitor, 5-10 mg twice daily. Collected material from alopecia areata patients comprised lesional scalp punch biopsies and peripheral blood. The sample here was CD8+ T cells sorted from blood, taken at week 24, from a patient treated with tofacitinib. The TCR was taken from a human donor with alopecia areata. This rearrangement joins TRBV4-3 to TRBJ1-4; D call uncertain. The CDR3 coding sequence is TGCGCCAGCAGCCAAGTTTTGTCAGAGAATGAAAAACTGTTTTTT. Encoded protein: CASSQVLSENEKLFF.